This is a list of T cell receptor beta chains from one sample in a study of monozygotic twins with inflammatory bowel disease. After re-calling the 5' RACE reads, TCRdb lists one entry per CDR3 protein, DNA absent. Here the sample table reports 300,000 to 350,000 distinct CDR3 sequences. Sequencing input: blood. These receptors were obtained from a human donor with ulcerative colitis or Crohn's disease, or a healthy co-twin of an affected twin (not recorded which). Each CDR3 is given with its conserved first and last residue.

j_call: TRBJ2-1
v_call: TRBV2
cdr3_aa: CASSNVVAGVHNEQFF

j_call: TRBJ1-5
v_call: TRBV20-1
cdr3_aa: CSLGGQSTNQPQHF

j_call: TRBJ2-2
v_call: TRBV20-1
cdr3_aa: CSARVEGIGELFF

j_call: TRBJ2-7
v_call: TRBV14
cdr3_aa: CASSQEGGQSSYEQYF

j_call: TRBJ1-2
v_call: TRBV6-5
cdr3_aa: CASSYSRGFEGYYGYTF

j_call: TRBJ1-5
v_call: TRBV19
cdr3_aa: CASNGRRENQPQHF

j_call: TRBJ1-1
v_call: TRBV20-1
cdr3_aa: CSARDIRGGTEAFF

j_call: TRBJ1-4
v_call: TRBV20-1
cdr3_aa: CSASSAGTGSTKLFF

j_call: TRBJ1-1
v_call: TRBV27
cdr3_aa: CASSFGGGGGRVAFF

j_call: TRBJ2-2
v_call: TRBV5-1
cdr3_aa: CASSLTASGSGELFF

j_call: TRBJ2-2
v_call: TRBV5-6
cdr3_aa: CASRFYGRDGELFF

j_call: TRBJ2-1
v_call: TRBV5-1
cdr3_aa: CASSWGQLFANEQFF

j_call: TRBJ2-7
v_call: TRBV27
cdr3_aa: CASSKAPGTYISYEQYF

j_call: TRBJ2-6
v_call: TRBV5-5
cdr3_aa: CASSFPKGAGANVLTF

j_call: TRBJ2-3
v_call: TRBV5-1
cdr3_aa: CASSSQGPRDTQYF

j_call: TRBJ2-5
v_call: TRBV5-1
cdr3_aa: CASSLGQEGETQYF

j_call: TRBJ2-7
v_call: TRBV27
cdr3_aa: CASSLQGKGWNEQYF

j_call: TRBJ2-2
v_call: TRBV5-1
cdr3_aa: CASSPRPLTNTGELFF

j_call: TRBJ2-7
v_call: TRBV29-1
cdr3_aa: CSVQDGTYEQYF

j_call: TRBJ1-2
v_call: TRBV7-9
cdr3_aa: CASSPGDRVNYGYTF

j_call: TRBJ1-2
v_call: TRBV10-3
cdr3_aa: CAISESAADYGYTF

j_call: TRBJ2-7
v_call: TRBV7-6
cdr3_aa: CASGPREGSYEQYF

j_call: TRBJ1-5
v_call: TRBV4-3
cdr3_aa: CASSHGRLSNQPQHF

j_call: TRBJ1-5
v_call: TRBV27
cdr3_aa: CASSRSYSNQPQHF

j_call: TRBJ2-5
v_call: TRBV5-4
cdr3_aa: CASSLSRGRETQYF

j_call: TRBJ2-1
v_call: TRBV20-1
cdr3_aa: CSAGLAGGYNEQFF